This T cell receptor beta chain was captured by sequencing in a study of CD8 T cells in Susac syndrome. Trimming took off 6 bases at V and 1 base at J, with 12 bases between the two ends. Germline loops: CDR1 LNHDA, CDR2 SQIVND (reference sequence). The CDR3 spans 14 residues. With random hexamers, roughly 0.5 to 1 ug RNA was reverse transcribed. Each CDR3 protein gets one entry after TCRdb re-called the immunoSEQ multiplex PCR reads with MiXCR. The data show 100,000 to 150,000 distinct CDR3 sequences, less than 95% seen once. The V gene is TRBV19, the J gene TRBJ1-1; D remains unclear. The specimen sequenced was CD4+ T cells from PBMCs. This TCR derives from a human donor with multiple sclerosis. In DNA form, the CDR3 reads TGTGCCAGTAGACCAGACCGCGCGAACACTGAAGCTTTCTTT. This codes for CASRPDRANTEAFF.